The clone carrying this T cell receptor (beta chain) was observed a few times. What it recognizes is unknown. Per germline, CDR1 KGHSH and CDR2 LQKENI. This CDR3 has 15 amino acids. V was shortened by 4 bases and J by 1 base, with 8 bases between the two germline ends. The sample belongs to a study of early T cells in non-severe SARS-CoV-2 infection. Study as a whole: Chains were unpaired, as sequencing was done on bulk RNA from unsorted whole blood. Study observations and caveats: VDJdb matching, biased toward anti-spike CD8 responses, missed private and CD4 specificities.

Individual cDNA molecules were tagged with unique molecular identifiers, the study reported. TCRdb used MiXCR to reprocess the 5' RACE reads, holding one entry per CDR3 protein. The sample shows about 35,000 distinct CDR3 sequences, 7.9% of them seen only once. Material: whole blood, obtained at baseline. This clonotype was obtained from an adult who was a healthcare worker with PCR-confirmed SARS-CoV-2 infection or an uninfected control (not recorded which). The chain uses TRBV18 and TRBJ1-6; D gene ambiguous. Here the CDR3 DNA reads TGTGCCAGCTCACGTCAGGTGTCCTATAATTCACCCCTCCACTTT. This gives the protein CASSRQVSYNSPLHF.